These T cell receptor beta chains were read from a single sample in a study of cytomegalovirus exposure and HLA in healthy donors. Some clones are missing from TCRdb's copy, which holds only in-frame ones; the method was immunoSEQ multiplex PCR. The repertoire consists of 200,000 to 250,000 clones, with 77% occurring once and the leading ten covering around 2.9%. Sequencing was carried out using PBMCs. Receptor source: a woman aged 55 to 70 in good health and CMV-seropositive. CDR3s include the opening cysteine and the closing phenylalanine or tryptophan. Each record gives: J gene, clone size, D gene, V gene, CDR3 DNA, CDR3 protein. D genes are given only for firm matches. Clone sizes are given selectively: once, few, many, or a class where the clone is expanded.

>TRBJ2-3|NA|TRBD2|TRBV2
TGTGCCACCAAGACGGGGGGGGGCCGGGGGGCAGATACGCAGTATTTT
CATKTGGGRGADTQYF
>TRBJ2-1|NA|TRBD2|TRBV7-3
TGTGCCAGCAGCTCCCGGGGGGGTGAGCAGTTCTTC
CASSSRGGEQFF
>TRBJ1-6|NA|TRBD1|TRBV29-1
TGCAGCGTCTGGACAGGGCCAGGGTCACCCCTCCACTTT
CSVWTGPGSPLHF
>TRBJ2-1|NA|NA|TRBV5-1
TGCGCCAGCAGCTTGGGAGGAAGCTCCTACAATGAGCAGTTCTTC
CASSLGGSSYNEQFF
>TRBJ2-2|NA|TRBD1|TRBV19
TGTGCCAGTAGTGCCGGGACAGGAGTTACCGGGGAGCTGTTTTTT
CASSAGTGVTGELFF
>TRBJ2-1|NA|TRBD1|TRBV29-1
TGCAGCGTTGTGGGACAGCTTGTCTACAATGAGCAGTTCTTC
CSVVGQLVYNEQFF
>TRBJ2-7|NA|TRBD2|TRBV27
TGTGCCAGCATCAACCTAGCGGGGGGATTCTACGAGCAGTACTTC
CASINLAGGFYEQYF
>TRBJ1-2|NA|NA|TRBV19
TGTGCCAGCAATACCGAAAGGTCGACAGGACCCTTGGGCTACACCTTC
CASNTERSTGPLGYTF
>TRBJ2-3|NA|TRBD2|TRBV6-6
TGTGCCAGCAGGCCGGGACTAGGGAACACAGATACGCAGTATTTT
CASRPGLGNTDTQYF
>TRBJ1-1|NA|NA|TRBV5-1
TGCGCCAGCAGCCCCACGGGGGACACTGAAGCTTTCTTT
CASSPTGDTEAFF
>TRBJ2-1|few|TRBD1|TRBV5-1
TGCGCCAGCAGCCTTGGCTGGACAGGAGCCTACAATGAGCAGTTCTTC
CASSLGWTGAYNEQFF
>TRBJ2-5|NA|TRBD2|TRBV30
TGTGCCTGGAACCAACTAGCGGGAGGGCCAGAGACCCAGTACTTC
CAWNQLAGGPETQYF
>TRBJ2-7|once|NA|TRBV6-5
TGTGCCAGCAGTTACTCTCAGGGGCCCTACGAGCAGTACTTC
CASSYSQGPYEQYF
>TRBJ2-1|NA|NA|TRBV7-3
TGTGCCAGCAGCTCCCGGCTAGACTACAATGAGCAGTTCTTC
CASSSRLDYNEQFF
>TRBJ2-1|NA|TRBD2|TRBV6-1
TGTGCCAGCAGTGAAGGCCGACGACTGAGCGGGAGAGCCTACAATGAGCAGTTCTTC
CASSEGRRLSGRAYNEQFF
>TRBJ1-1|NA|NA|TRBV7-3
TGTGCCAGGACAGAGAACACTGAAGCTTTCTTT
CARTENTEAFF
>TRBJ2-7|NA|NA|TRBV5-1
TGCGCCAGCAGCCCCAAGGAGGACGCGGTGCAGTACTTC
CASSPKEDAVQYF
>TRBJ2-7|NA|TRBD2|TRBV19
TGTGCCAGTAGTATAGCTCGACTAGCGGGAGGGTCCAACGAGCAGTACTTC
CASSIARLAGGSNEQYF
>TRBJ2-4|NA|NA|TRBV19
TGTGCCAGTAGTATGATTGGACTAGCCAAAAACATTCAGTACTTC
CASSMIGLAKNIQYF
>TRBJ2-5|NA|NA|TRBV5-4
TGTGCCAGCAGCTCGAGCGGGCGGATCCAAGAGACCCAGTACTTC
CASSSSGRIQETQYF
>TRBJ2-7|NA|NA|TRBV6-5
TGTGCCAGCACCCAGGGGTCCCACGAGCAGTACTTC
CASTQGSHEQYF
>TRBJ2-1|NA|NA|TRBV7-6
TGTGCCAGCAGCTTATCCCAGAACAATGAGCAGTTCTTC
CASSLSQNNEQFF
>TRBJ2-2|NA|NA|TRBV7-2
TGTGCCAGCAGCTTAGTTTCGGGGTGGGATTCCGGGGAGCTGTTTTTT
CASSLVSGWDSGELFF
>TRBJ2-5|once|TRBD2|TRBV5-4
TGTGCCAGCAGCTCACGGACGGGGGGGGAGACCCAGTACTTC
CASSSRTGGETQYF
>TRBJ1-1|NA|NA|TRBV20-1
TGCAGTGCCGCTATGAACACTGAAGCTTTCTTT
CSAAMNTEAFF